This TCR beta chain is drawn from a study of cytomegalovirus exposure and HLA in healthy donors. Primers: 60 Vbeta forward and 13 Jbeta reverse. The data were produced by immunoSEQ multiplex PCR, yet TCRdb's version contains in-frame clones alone and is incomplete. This table holds around 180,000 clones, about four fifths found once. The germline V gene encodes CDR1 LNHDA and CDR2 SQIVND (reference sequence). The V gene end was trimmed by 7 bases and the J gene end by 6 bases; junction bases not matched to a gene: 8. The CDR3 consists of 13 residues. The rearrangement links TRBV19 to TRBJ2-7; 8 nucleotides agree with TRBD1. Sequencing used PBMCs. This clonotype was obtained from a male donor in good health and CMV-seronegative. The CDR3, as DNA: TGTGCCAGTACCAAGCCAGGGGGCGGCGAGCAGTACTTC. This sequence encodes CASTKPGGGEQYF. The variable domain in full, with the rest retrieved from reference TRBV19 and TRBJ2-7, is DGGITQSPKYLFRKEGQNVTLSCEQNLNHDAMYWYRQDPGQGLRLIYYSQIVNDFQKGDIAEGYSVSREKKESFPLTVTSAQKNPTAFYLCASTKPGGGEQYFGPGTRLTVT.